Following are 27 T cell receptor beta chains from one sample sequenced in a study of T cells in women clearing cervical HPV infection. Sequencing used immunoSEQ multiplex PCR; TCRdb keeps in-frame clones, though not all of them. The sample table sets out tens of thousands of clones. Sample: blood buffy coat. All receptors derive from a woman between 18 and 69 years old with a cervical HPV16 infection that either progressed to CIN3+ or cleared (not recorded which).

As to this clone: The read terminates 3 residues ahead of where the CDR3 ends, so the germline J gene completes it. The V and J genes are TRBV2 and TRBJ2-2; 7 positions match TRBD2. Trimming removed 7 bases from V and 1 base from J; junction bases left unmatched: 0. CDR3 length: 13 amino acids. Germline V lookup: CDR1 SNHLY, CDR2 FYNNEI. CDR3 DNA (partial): TGTGCCAGCACTAGCGGGAACACCGGGGAG. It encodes CASTSGNTGE. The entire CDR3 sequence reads CASTSGNTGELFF.

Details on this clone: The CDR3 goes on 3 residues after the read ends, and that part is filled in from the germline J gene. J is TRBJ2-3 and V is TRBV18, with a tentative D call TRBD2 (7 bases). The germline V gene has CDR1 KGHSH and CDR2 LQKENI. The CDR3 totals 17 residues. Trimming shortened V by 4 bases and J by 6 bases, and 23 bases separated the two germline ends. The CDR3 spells CASSRSAPGGRSDTQYF. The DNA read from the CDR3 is TGTGCCAGCTCACGATCCGCTCCGGGGGGCCGCTCCGATACG.

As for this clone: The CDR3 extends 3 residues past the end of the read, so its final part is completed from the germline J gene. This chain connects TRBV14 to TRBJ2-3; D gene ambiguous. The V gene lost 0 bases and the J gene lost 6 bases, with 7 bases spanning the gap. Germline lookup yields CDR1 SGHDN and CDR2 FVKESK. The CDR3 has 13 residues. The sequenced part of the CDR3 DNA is TGTGCCAGCAGCCAAGATCGTATGGATACG. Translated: CASSQDRMDT. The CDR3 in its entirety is CASSQDRMDTQYF.

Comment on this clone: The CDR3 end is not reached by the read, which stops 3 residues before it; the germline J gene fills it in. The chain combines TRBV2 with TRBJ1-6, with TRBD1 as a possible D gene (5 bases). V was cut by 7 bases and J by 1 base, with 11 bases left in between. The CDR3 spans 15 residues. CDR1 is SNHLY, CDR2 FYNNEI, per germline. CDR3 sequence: CASKSQGSYNSPLHF. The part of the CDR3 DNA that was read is TGTGCCAGCAAATCTCAGGGATCCTATAATTCACCC.

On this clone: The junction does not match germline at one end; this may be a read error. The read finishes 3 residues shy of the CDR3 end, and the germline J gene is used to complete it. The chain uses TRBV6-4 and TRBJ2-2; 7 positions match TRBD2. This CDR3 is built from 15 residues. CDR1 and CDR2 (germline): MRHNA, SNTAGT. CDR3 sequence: CAGSDSTSNTGELFF. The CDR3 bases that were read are TGTGCCGGCAGTGACTCGACTAGCAACACCGGGGAG.

CDR3 DNA (partial): TGTGCCAGCAGTCCCACTAGTGCCTCCTACGAG. Its protein is CASSPTSASYE. The entire CDR3 protein is CASSPTSASYEQYF. The J gene is TRBJ2-7, the V gene TRBV6-4; maybe TRBD2 (5 bases). The read finishes 3 residues shy of the CDR3 end, and the germline J gene is used to complete it. This CDR3 has 14 residues. From germline, CDR1 is MRHNA and CDR2 SNTAGT. The V gene lost 5 bases and the J gene lost 0 bases, with 11 bases spanning the gap.

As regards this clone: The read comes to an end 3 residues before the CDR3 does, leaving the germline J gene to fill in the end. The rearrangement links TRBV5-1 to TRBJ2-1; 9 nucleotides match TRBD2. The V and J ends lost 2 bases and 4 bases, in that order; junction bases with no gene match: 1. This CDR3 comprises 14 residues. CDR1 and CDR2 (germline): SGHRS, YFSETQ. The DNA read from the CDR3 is TGCGCCAGCAGCTTTGCGGGGGGGTACAATGAG. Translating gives CASSFAGGYNE. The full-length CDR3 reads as CASSFAGGYNEQFF.

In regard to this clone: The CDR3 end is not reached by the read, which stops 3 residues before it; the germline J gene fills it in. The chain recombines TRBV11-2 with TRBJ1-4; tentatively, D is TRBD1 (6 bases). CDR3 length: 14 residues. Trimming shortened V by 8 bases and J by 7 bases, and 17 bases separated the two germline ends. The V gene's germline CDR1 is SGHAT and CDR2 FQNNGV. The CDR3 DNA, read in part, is TGTGCCAGCGCCGGGGGGGGCGTGGGTGAAAAA. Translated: CASAGGGVGEK. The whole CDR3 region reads CASAGGGVGEKLFF.

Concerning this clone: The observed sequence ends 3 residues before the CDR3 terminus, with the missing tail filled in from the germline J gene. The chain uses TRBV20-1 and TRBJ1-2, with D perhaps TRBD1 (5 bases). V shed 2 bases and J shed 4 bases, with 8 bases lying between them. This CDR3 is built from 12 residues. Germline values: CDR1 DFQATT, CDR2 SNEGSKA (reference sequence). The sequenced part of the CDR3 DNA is TGCAGTGCTAGATACGGGGGCTATGGC. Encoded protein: CSARYGGYG. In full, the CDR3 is CSARYGGYGYTF.

Incomplete CDR3 DNA: TGTGCCAGCAGTCGCGGATTACTAGCGGGGGGGAGTGAG. It is translated as CASSRGLLAGGSE. The full CDR3 sequence reads CASSRGLLAGGSEQFF. The rearrangement uses TRBV6-2 or TRBV6-3 and TRBJ2-1, with 13 bases lining up with TRBD2. Coverage ceases 3 residues before the CDR3 finishes, and the germline J gene fills in the end. Germline trimming cut 5 bases from V and 9 bases from J; bases unmatched to any gene: 10. This CDR3 contains 16 residues. Germline V gene data show CDR1 as MNHEY and CDR2 as SVGEGT.

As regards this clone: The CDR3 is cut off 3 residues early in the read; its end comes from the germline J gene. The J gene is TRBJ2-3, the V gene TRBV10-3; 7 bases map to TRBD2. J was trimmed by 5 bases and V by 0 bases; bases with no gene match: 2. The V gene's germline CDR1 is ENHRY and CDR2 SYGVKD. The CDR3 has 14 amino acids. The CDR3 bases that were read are TGTGCCATCAGTGAGTCGGCTAGCGGAGATACG. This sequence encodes CAISESASGDT. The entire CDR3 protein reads CAISESASGDTQYF.

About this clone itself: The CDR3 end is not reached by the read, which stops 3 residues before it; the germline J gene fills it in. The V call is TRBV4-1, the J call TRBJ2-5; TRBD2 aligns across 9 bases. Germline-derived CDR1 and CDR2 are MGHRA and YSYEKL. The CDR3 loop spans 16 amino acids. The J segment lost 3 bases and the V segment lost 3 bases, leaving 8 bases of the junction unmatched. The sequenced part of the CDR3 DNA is TGCGCCAGCAGCCACCTCAGCGGGGGGATCAAAGAGACC. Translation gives CASSHLSGGIKET. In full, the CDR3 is CASSHLSGGIKETQYF.

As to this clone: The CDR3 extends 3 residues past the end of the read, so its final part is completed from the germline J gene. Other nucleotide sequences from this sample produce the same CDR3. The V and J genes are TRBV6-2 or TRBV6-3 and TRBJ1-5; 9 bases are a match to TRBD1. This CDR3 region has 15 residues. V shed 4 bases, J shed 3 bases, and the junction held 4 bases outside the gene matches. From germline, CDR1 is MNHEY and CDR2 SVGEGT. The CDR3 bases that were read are TGTGCCAGCAGTTTGGACAGGGGATACAATCAGCCC. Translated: CASSLDRGYNQP. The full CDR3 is CASSLDRGYNQPQHF.

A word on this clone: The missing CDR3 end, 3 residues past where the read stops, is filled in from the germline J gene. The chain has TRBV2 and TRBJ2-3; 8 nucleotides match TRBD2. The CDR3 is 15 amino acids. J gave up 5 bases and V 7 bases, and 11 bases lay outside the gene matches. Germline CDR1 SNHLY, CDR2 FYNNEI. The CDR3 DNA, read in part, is TGTGCCAGCATAGGAGGTAGCGGGGCAAAAGATACG. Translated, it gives CASIGGSGAKDT. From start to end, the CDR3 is CASIGGSGAKDTQYF. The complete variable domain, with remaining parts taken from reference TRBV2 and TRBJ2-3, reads EPEVTQTPSHQVTQMGQEVILRCVPISNHLYFYWYRQILGQKVEFLVSFYNNEISEKSEIFDDQFSVERPDGSNFTLKIRSTKLEDSAMYFCASIGGSGAKDTQYFGPGTRLTVL.

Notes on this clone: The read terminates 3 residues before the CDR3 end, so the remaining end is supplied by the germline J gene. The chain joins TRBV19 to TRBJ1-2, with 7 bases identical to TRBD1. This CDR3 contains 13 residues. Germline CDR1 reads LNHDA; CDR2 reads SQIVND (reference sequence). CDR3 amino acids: CASSARQGVGYTF. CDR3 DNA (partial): TGTGCCAGTAGTGCTCGACAGGGTGTGGGC.

The CDR3: CASSSANTQGDTIYF. The DNA read from the CDR3 is TGTGCCAGCAGCTCGGCGAACACCCAAGGGGACACC. The genes are TRBV7-9 and TRBJ1-3, with a possible D match to TRBD1 (5 bases). The observed sequence ends 3 residues before the CDR3 terminus, with the missing tail filled in from the germline J gene. Germline V gene lookup returns CDR1 SEHNR and CDR2 FQNEAQ (reference sequence). This CDR3 is built from 15 residues. V lost 4 bases, J lost 8 bases, and 18 bases lay in between.

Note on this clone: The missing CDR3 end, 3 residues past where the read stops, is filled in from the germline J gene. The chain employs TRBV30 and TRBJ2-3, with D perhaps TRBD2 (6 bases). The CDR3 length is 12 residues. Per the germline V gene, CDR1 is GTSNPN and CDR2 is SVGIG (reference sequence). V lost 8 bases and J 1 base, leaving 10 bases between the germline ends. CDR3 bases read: TGTGCCGGAGGGTTCCGCACAGATACG. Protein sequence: CAGGFRTDT. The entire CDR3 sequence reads CAGGFRTDTQYF.

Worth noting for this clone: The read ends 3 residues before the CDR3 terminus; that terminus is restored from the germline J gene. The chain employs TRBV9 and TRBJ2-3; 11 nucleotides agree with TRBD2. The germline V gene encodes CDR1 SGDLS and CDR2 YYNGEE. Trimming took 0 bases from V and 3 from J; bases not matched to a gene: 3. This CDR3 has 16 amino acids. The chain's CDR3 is CASSVEVAGGTDTQYF. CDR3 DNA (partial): TGTGCCAGCAGCGTAGAAGTAGCGGGGGGGACAGATACG.

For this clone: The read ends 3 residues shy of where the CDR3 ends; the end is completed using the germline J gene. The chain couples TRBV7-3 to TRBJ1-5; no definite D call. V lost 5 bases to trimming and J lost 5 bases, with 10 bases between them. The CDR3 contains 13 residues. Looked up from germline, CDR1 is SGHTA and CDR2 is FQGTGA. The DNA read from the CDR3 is TGTGCCAGCAGCCCCGACAATCATCAGCCC. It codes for CASSPDNHQP. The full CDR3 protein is CASSPDNHQPQHF.

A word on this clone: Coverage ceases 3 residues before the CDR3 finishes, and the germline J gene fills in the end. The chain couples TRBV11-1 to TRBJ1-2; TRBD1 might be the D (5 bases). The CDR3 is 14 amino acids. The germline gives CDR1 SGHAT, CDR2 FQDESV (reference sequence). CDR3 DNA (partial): TGTGCCAGCAGCTTAAGCCTGGACACCGGGGGC. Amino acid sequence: CASSLSLDTGG. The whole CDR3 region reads CASSLSLDTGGYTF.

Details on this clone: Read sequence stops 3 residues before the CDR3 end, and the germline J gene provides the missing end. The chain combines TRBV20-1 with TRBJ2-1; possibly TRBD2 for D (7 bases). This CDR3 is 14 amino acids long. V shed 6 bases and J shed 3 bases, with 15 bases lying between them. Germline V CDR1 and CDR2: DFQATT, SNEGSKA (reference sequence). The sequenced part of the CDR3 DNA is TGCAGTGCGGACGGGGGGCCTAGCTACAATGAG. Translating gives CSADGGPSYNE. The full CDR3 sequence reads CSADGGPSYNEQFF.

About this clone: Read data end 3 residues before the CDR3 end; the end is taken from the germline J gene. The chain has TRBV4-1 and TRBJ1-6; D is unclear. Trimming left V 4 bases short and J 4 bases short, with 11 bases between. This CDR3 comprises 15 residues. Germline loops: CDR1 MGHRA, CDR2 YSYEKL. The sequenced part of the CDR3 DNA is TGCGCCAGCAGCCCCCACTCCATTTATAATTCACCC. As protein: CASSPHSIYNSP. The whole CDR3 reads CASSPHSIYNSPLHF.

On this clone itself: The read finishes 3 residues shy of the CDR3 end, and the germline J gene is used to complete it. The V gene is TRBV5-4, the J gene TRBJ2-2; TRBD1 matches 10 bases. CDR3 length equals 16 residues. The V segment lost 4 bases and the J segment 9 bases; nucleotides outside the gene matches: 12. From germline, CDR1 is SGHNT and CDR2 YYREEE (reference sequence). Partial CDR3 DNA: TGTGCCAGCAGCGCCTCCGGGACAGGGGAGATCAGGGAG. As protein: CASSASGTGEIRE. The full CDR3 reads CASSASGTGEIRELFF.

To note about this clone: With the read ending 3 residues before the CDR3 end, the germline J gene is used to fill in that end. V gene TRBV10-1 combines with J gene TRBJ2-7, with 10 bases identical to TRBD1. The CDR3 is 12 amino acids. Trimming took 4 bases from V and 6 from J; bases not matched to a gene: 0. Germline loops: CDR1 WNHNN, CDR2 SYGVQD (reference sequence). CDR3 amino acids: CASSGTGGEQYF. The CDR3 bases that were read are TGCGCCAGCAGTGGGACAGGGGGCGAG.

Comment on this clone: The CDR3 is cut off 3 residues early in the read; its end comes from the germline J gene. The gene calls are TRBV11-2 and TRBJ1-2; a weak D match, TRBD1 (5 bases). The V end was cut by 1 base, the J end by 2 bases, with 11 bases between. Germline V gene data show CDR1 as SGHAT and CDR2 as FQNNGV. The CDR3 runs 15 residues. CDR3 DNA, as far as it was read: TGTGCCAGCAGCTTAGTGGCAGGGCCAAACTATGGC. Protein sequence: CASSLVAGPNYG. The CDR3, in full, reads CASSLVAGPNYGYTF.

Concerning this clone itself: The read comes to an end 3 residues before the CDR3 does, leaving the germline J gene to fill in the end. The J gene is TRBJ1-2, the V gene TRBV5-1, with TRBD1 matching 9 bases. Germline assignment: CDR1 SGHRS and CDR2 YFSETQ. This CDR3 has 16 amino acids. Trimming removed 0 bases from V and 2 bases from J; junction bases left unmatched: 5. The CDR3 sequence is CASSLARQGENYGYTF. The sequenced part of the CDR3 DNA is TGCGCCAGCAGCTTGGCCAGACAGGGGGAAAACTATGGC.

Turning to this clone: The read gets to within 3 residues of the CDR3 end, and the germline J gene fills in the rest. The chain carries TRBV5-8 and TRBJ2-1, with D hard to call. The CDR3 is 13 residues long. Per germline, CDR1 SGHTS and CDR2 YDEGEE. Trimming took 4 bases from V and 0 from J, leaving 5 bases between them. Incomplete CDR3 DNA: TGTGCCAGCAGCCCTTTCTCCTACAATGAG. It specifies CASSPFSYNE. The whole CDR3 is CASSPFSYNEQFF.